The 9 T cell receptor beta chains reported below all come from one sample, sequenced in a study of Tregs in tolerant kidney transplant recipients. Some clones are missing from TCRdb's copy, which holds only in-frame ones; the method was immunoSEQ multiplex PCR. Found here are 60,000 or so clones, approximately 83% of them singletons; the top ten hold 2.1%. The material sequenced was Tregs from blood, taken before the transplant. The receptors were gathered from a human donor who received a combined kidney and bone marrow transplant.

The chain links TRBV6-1 to TRBJ2-3; D is uncertain. There are 16 residues in the CDR3. V lost 0 bases and J 2 bases, leaving 12 bases between the germline ends. Per germline, CDR1 MNHNS and CDR2 SASEGT. CDR3 sequence reads: CASSEAVALFTDTQYF. The CDR3 DNA is TGTGCCAGCAGTGAAGCAGTAGCACTATTCACAGATACGCAGTATTTT.

The sample holds a few counts of this clone. The chain has TRBV6-1 and TRBJ2-7; a weak D match, TRBD2 (6 bases). This CDR3 is built from 15 residues. V shed 0 bases and J shed 3 bases, with 12 bases lying between them. Germline-derived CDR1 and CDR2 are MNHNS and SASEGT. The CDR3 DNA sequence: TGTGCCAGCAGTGAAGCGGGGGGTCTGGTCTACGAGCAGTACTTC. It specifies CASSEAGGLVYEQYF.

The chain links TRBV19 to TRBJ2-3; 9 bases line up with TRBD1. Germline CDR1 and CDR2: LNHDA and SQIVND (reference sequence). Trimming took 3 bases from V and 4 from J; bases not matched to a gene: 2. The CDR3 consists of 14 residues. The CDR3 is CASSIGTGPDTQYF. The CDR3 bases are TGTGCCAGTAGTATCGGGACAGGGCCAGATACGCAGTATTTT. Supplemented by reference TRBV19 and TRBJ2-3, the full variable domain reads DGGITQSPKYLFRKEGQNVTLSCEQNLNHDAMYWYRQDPGQGLRLIYYSQIVNDFQKGDIAEGYSVSREKKESFPLTVTSAQKNPTAFYLCASSIGTGPDTQYFGPGTRLTVL.

This clone has more than one count but fewer than ten. The V and J genes are TRBV28 and TRBJ2-7; TRBD1 aligns across 7 bases. The junction had 9 bases not matched to a gene; V was cut back by 10 bases and J by 0 bases. Germline V gene data show CDR1 as MDHEN and CDR2 as SYDVKM. CDR3 length: 14 amino acids. CDR3 in amino acids: CATQMAGGSYEQYF. The CDR3 nucleotides read TGTGCCACCCAGATGGCAGGGGGCTCCTACGAGCAGTACTTC.

V gene TRBV30 combines with J gene TRBJ1-5; possible D gene TRBD1, 5 bases. CDR1 GTSNPN and CDR2 SVGIG come from the germline V gene (reference sequence). Trimming removed 0 bases at V and 7 bases at J, with 10 bases between. This CDR3 is built from 13 residues. The CDR3 protein is CAWSVGGRQPQHF. The CDR3 coding sequence is TGTGCCTGGAGTGTTGGGGGGAGACAGCCCCAGCATTTT.

The V and J genes are TRBV19 and TRBJ1-2; possible D gene TRBD1, 5 bases. CDR1 is LNHDA, CDR2 SQIVND, per germline (reference sequence). Between the trimmed V and J ends, which lost 5 bases and 6 bases, there was a span of 16 bases. The CDR3 sequence is 14 residues long. The CDR3 region has the DNA TGTGCCAGTAGTGGTTCTTGGCAGGGCCATGGCTACACCTTC. This gives the protein CASSGSWQGHGYTF.

The chain combines TRBV5-5 with TRBJ2-1; TRBD2 agrees at 12 bases. V dropped 3 bases and J dropped 0; count of bases not matched to a gene: 7. Per germline, CDR1 SGHKS and CDR2 YYEKEE (reference sequence). The CDR3 loop spans 18 amino acids. The CDR3 sequence is CASSSGTSGPSSYNEQFF. CDR3 sequence (DNA): TGTGCCAGCAGCTCCGGGACTAGCGGGCCCAGCTCCTACAATGAGCAGTTCTTC. The variable domain in full, with the rest retrieved from reference TRBV5-5 and TRBJ2-1, is DAGVTQSPTHLIKTRGQQVTLRCSPISGHKSVSWYQQVLGQGPQFIFQYYEKEERGRGNFPDRFSARQFPNYSSELNVNALLLGDSALYLCASSSGTSGPSSYNEQFFGPGTRLTVL.

This rearrangement joins TRBV7-2 to TRBJ2-3; possibly TRBD1 for D (5 bases). This CDR3 comprises 13 residues. V was clipped by 2 bases and J by 3 bases, with 6 bases between them. The V gene's germline CDR1 is SGHTA and CDR2 FQGNSA. CDR3 nucleotides: TGTGCCAGCAGCTTACAGGGAACAGATACGCAGTATTTT. Translating it yields CASSLQGTDTQYF.

The CDR3 DNA reads as TGCGCCAGCAGCTTTGGACCGGACAATCAGCCCCAGCATTTT. This translates into CASSFGPDNQPQHF. The chain is built from TRBV5-1 and TRBJ1-5; unclear D gene. Germline CDR1 and CDR2: SGHRS and YFSETQ. The CDR3 sequence is 14 residues long. Trimming took off 2 bases at V and 3 bases at J, with 9 bases between the two ends. The entire variable domain, with the rest obtained from reference TRBV5-1 and TRBJ1-5, is as follows: KAGVTQTPRYLIKTRGQQVTLSCSPISGHRSVSWYQQTPGQGLQFLFEYFSETQRNKGNFPGRFSGRQFSNSRSEMNVSTLELGDSALYLCASSFGPDNQPQHFGDGTRLSIL.